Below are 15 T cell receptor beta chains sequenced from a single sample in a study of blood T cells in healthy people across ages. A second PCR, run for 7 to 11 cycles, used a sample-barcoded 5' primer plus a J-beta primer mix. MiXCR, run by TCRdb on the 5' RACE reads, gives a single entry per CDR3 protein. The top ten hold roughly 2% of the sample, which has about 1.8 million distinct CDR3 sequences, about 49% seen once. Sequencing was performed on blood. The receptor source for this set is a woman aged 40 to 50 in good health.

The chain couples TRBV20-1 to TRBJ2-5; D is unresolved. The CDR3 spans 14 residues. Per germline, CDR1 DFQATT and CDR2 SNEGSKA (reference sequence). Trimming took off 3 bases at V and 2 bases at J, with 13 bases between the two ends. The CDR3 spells CSASSRKGQETQYF. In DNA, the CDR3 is TGCAGTGCTAGCTCGAGGAAAGGGCAAGAGACCCAGTACTTC.

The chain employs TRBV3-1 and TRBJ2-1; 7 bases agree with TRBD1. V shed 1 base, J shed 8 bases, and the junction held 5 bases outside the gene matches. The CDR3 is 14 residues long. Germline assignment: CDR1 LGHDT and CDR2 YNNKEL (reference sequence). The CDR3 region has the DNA TGTGCCAGCAGCCAAGCACAGGGGATCTATGAGCAGTTCTTC. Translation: CASSQAQGIYEQFF.

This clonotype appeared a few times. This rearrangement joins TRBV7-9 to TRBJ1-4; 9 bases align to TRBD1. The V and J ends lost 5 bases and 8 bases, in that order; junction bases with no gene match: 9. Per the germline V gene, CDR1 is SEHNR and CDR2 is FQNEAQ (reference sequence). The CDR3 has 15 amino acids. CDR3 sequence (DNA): TGTGCCAGCAGCGAGGACAGGGGCGCGAGGGAAAAACTGTTTTTT. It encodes CASSEDRGAREKLFF.

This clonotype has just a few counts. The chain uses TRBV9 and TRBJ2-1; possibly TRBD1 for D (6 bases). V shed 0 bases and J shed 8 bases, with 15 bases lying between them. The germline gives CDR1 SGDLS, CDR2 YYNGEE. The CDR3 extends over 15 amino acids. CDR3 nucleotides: TGTGCCAGCAGCGTAGGAGGGGCCAGGGGTGATGAGCAGTTCTTC. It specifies CASSVGGARGDEQFF.

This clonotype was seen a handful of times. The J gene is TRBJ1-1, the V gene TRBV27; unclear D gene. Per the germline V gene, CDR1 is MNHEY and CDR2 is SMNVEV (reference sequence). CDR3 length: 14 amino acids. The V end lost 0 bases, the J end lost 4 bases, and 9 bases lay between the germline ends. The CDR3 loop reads CASSLSGVVTEAFF. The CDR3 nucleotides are TGTGCCAGCAGTTTATCGGGAGTAGTCACTGAAGCTTTCTTT.

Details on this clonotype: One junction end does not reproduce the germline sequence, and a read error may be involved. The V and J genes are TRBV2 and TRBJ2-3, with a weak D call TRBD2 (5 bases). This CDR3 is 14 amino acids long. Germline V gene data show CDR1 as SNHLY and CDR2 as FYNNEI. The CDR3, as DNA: TGTACCAGCAGTGTATGGACTAGCACAGATACGCAGTATTTT. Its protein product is CTSSVWTSTDTQYF.

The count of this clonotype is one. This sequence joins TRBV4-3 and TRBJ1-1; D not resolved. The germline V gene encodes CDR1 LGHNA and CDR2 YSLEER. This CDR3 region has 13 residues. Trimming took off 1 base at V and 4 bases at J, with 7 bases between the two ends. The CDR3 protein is CASSQVLLTEAFF. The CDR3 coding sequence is TGCGCCAGCAGCCAAGTCCTGCTCACTGAAGCTTTCTTT.

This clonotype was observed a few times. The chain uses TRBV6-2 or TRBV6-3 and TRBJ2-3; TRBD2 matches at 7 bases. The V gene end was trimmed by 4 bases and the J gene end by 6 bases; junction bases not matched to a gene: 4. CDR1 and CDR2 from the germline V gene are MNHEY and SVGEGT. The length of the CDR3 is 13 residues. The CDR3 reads CASSSAGVDTQYF. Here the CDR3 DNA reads TGTGCCAGCAGTTCGGCGGGGGTTGATACGCAGTATTTT.

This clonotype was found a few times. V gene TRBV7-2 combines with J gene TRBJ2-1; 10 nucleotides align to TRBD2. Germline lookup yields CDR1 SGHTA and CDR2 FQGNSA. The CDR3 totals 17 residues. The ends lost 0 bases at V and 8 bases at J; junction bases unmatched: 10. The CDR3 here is CASSLAHSGGAVYEQFF. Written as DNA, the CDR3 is TGTGCCAGCAGCTTAGCGCACAGCGGGGGGGCTGTCTATGAGCAGTTCTTC.

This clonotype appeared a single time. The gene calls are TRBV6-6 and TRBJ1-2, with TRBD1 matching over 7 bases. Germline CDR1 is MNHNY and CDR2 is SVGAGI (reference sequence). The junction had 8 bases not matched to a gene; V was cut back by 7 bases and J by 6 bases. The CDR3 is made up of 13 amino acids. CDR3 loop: CASTEDRPHGYTF. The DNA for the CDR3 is TGTGCCAGCACCGAGGACAGGCCACATGGCTACACCTTC.

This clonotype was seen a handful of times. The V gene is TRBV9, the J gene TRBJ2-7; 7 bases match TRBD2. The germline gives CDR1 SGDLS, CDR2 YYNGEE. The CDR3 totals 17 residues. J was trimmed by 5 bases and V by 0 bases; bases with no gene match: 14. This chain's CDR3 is CASSVDLGGGIKNEQYF. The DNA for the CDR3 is TGTGCCAGCAGCGTAGACCTCGGGGGAGGGATTAAGAACGAGCAGTACTTC. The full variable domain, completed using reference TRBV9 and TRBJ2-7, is DSGVTQTPKHLITATGQRVTLRCSPRSGDLSVYWYQQSLDQGLQFLIQYYNGEERAKGNILERFSAQQFPDLHSELNLSSLELGDSALYFCASSVDLGGGIKNEQYFGPGTRLTVT.

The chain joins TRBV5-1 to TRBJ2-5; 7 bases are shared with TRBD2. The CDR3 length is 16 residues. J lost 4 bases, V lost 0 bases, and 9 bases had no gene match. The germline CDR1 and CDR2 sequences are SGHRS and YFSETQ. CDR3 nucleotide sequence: TGCGCCAGCAGCTTGGCCCCCAGCGGGGCTCCAGAGACCCAGTACTTC. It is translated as CASSLAPSGAPETQYF.

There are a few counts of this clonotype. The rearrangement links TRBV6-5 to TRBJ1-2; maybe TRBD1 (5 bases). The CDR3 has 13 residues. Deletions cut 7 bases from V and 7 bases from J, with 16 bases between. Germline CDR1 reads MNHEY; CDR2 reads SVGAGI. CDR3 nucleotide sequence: TGTGCCAGCATCCCGGGACCCGGTGGTGGCTACACCTTC. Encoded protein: CASIPGPGGGYTF.

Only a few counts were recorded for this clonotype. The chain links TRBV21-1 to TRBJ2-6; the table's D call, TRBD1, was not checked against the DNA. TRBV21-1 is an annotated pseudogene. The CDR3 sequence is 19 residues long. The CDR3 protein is CASSSPPTAPPLRANVLTF. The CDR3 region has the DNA TGTGCCAGCAGCAGCCCGCCGACAGCCCCCCCCCTCCGGGCCAACGTCCTGACTTTC.

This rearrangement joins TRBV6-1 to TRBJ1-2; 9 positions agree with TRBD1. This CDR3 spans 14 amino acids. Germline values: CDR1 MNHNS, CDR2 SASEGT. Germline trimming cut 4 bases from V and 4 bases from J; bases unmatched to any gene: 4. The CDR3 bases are TGTGCCAGCAGTGGGACAGGGGCGGTCTATGGCTACACCTTC. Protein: CASSGTGAVYGYTF.